This T cell receptor (beta chain) was profiled in a study of blood T cells in healthy people across ages. Of note for this clonotype: Its target is not known.

CDR3 size: 15 residues. V shed 4 bases, J shed 4 bases, and the junction held 6 bases outside the gene matches. Germline V gene data show CDR1 as SEHNR and CDR2 as FQNEAQ (reference sequence). Primers used in a second PCR of about 7 to 12 cycles were a sample-barcoded 5' primer and a J-beta primer mix. Individual samples furnished no less than 2.5 million CDR3-containing paired-end reads apiece. TCRdb called the 5' RACE reads again in MiXCR, with one record for every CDR3 protein. The sample lists about 1.5 million distinct CDR3 sequences, approximately 43% occurring once. Study-wide points: A strong correlation was found between TCR beta diversity and the percentage of naive T cells. Long-lived and aged donors differed, with more naive CD4+ cells and higher diversity in the long-lived. As age increased, TCR beta diversity per million T cells fell in a roughly linear fashion.

This sequence originates from a woman younger than 30 in good health. This chain uses TRBV7-9 with TRBJ2-1; 8 positions agree with TRBD1. Sequencing was performed on blood. CDR3 DNA: TGTGCCAGCAGCTCAACGGACAGGGCATACAATGAGCAGTTCTTC. Encoded protein: CASSSTDRAYNEQFF.